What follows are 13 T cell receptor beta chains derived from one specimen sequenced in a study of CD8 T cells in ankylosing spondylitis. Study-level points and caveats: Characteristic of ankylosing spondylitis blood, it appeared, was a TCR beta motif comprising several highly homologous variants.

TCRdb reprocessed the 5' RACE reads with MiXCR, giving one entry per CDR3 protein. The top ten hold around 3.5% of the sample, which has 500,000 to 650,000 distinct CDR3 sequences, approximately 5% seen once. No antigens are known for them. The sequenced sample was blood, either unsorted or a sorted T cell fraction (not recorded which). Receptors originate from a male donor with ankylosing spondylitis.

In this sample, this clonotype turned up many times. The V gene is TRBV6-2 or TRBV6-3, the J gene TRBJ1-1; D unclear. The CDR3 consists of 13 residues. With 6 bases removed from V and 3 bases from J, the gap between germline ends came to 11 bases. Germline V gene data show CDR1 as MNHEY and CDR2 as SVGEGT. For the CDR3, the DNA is TGTGCCAGCAGAGTGGACGGGTACACTGAAGCTTTCTTT. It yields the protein CASRVDGYTEAFF.

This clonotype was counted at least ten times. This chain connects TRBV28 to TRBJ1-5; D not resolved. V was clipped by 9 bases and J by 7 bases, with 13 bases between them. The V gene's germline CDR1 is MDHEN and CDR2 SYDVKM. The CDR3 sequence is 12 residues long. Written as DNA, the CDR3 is TGTGCCAGTCACGGGGAAGGGCAGCCCCAGCATTTT. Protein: CASHGEGQPQHF. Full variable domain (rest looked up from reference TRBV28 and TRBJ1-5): DVKVTQSSRYLVKRTGEKVFLECVQDMDHENMFWYRQDPGLGLRLIYFSYDVKMKEKGDIPEGYSVSREKKERFSLILESASTNQTSMYLCASHGEGQPQHFGDGTRLSIL.

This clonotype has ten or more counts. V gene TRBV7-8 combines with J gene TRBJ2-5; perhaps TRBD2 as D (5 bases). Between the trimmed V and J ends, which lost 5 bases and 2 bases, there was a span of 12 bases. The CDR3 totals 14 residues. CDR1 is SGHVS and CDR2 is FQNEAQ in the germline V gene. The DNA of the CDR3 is TGTGCCAGCAGCCCCGGGCGAGGGCAAGAGACCCAGTACTTC. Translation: CASSPGRGQETQYF.

The CDR3 coding sequence is TGTGCCAGCAGCCCCGGTTGGGCAGGGTTAAACTATGGCTACACCTTC. Encoded protein: CASSPGWAGLNYGYTF. The chain has TRBV11-2 and TRBJ1-2, with D possibly being TRBD1 (5 bases). Germline V gene data show CDR1 as SGHAT and CDR2 as FQNNGV. The CDR3 length is 16 residues. Trimming cost V 5 bases and J 2 bases, with 18 bases left between them. The complete variable domain, with remaining parts taken from reference TRBV11-2 and TRBJ1-2, reads EAGVAQSPRYKIIEKRQSVAFWCNPISGHATLYWYQQILGQGPKLLIQFQNNGVVDDSQLPKDRFSAERLKGVDSTLKIQPAKLEDSAVYLCASSPGWAGLNYGYTFGSGTRLTVV.

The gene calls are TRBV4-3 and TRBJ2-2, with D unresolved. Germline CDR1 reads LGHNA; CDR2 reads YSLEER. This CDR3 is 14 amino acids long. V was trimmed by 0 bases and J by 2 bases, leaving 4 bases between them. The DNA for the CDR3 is TGCGCCAGCAGCCAAGATACCAACACCGGGGAGCTGTTTTTT. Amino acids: CASSQDTNTGELFF.

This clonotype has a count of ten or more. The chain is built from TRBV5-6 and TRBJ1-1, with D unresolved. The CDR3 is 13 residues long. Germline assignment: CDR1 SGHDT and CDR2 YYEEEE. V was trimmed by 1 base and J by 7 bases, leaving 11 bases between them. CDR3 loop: CASSLTVTGEAFF. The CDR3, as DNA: TGTGCCAGCAGCTTGACGGTTACGGGTGAAGCTTTCTTT. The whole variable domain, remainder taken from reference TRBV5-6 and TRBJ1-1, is DAGVTQSPTHLIKTRGQQVTLRCSPKSGHDTVSWYQQALGQGPQFIFQYYEEEERQRGNFPDRFSGHQFPNYSSELNVNALLLGDSALYLCASSLTVTGEAFFGQGTRLTVV.

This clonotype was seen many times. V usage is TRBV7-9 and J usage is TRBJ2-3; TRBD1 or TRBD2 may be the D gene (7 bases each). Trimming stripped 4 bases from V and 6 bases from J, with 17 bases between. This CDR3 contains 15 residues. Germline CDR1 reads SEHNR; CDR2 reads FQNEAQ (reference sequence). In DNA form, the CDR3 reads TGTGCCAGCAGCTCAGGGACTACAGGGGCGGATACGCAGTATTTT. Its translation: CASSSGTTGADTQYF.

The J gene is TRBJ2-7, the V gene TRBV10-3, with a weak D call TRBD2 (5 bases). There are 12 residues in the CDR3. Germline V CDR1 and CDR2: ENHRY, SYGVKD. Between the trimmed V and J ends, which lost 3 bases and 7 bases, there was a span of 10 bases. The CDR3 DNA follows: TGTGCCATCAGTGACGGAGGAAGGGAGCAGTACTTC. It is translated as CAISDGGREQYF.

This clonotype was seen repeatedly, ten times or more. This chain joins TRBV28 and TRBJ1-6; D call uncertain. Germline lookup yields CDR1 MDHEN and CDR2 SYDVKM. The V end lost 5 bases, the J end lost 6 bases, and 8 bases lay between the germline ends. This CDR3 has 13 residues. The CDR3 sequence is CASSPPPNSPLHF. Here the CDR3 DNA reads TGTGCCAGCAGTCCCCCCCCTAATTCACCCCTCCACTTT.

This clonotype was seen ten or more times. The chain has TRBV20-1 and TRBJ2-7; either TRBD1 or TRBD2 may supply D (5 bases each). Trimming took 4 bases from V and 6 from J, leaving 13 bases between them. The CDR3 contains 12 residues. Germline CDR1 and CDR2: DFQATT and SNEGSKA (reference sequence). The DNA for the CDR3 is TGCAGTGCTATCTCACTAGGGGCCGAGCAGTACTTC. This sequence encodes CSAISLGAEQYF.

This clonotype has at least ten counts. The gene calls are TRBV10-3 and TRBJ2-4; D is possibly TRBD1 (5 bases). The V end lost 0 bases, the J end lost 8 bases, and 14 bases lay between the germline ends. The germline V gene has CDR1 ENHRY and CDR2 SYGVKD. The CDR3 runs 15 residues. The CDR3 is CAISESQGRIDIQYF. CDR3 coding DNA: TGTGCCATCAGTGAGTCTCAGGGAAGGATTGACATTCAGTACTTC.

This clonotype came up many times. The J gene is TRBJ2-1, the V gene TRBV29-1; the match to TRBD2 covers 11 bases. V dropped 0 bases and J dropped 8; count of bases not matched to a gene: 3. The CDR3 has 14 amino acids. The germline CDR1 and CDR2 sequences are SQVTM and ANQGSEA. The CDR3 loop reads CSVEELAGVYEQFF. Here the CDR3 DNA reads TGCAGCGTTGAAGAACTAGCGGGGGTCTATGAGCAGTTCTTC.

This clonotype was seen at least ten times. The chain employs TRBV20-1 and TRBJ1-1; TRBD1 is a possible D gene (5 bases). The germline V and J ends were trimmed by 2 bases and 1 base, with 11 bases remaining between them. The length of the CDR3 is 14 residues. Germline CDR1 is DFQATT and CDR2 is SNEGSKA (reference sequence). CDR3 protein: CSARISGGNTEAFF. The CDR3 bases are TGCAGTGCTAGAATTTCTGGGGGGAACACTGAAGCTTTCTTT.